A single sample is the source of the 21 T cell receptor beta chains below, sequenced in a study of T cells in localized non-small cell lung cancer. Produced via immunoSEQ multiplex PCR; TCRdb's table is partial and in-frame only. Here the sample spans 30,000 to 40,000 clones, more than 75% being singletons. The input for sequencing was peripheral blood, taken before any cancer treatment. These receptors were taken from a man aged 40-75 years with stage I lung adenocarcinoma.

V and J are TRBV30 and TRBJ2-7; TRBD2 matches 10 bases. The CDR3 loop spans 13 amino acids. J gave up 6 bases and V 2 bases, and 4 bases lay outside the gene matches. Germline-derived CDR1 and CDR2 are GTSNPN and SVGIG (reference sequence). The chain's CDR3 is CAWSYSSGSEQYF. The CDR3 nucleotides read TGTGCCTGGAGTTACTCTAGCGGGAGCGAGCAGTACTTC.

CDR3 amino acids: CATSGEETQYF. CDR3 nucleotide sequence: TGTGCCACCTCAGGGGAAGAGACCCAGTACTTC. The chain is built from TRBV28 and TRBJ2-5; D may be TRBD1 (6 bases). The V gene's germline CDR1 is MDHEN and CDR2 SYDVKM. The CDR3 is made up of 11 amino acids. Trimming left V 10 bases short and J 3 bases short, with 9 bases between.

As for this clone: The junction shows a germline mismatch at one end, possibly a read error. The V call is TRBV7-7, the J call TRBJ2-1, with D unclear. This CDR3 contains 15 residues. The germline V gene has CDR1 SSHAT and CDR2 FNYEAQ (reference sequence). The CDR3 protein is CASSPLASSYNEQFF. CDR3 nucleotides: TGTGCTAGCAGCCCGCTCGCAAGCTCCTACAATGAGCAGTTCTTC.

This clone appeared a single time. This chain uses TRBV25-1 with TRBJ1-2, with D unclear. CDR1 and CDR2 (germline): MGHDK, SYGVNS. The ends were cut back, 3 bases at V and 8 bases at J, with 13 bases in the middle. This CDR3 is 13 amino acids long. The CDR3 bases are TGTGCCAGCAGTGATTGGGCCGGCGGCGGCTACACCTTC. The encoded protein is CASSDWAGGGYTF.

The genes are TRBV5-1 and TRBJ2-7; TRBD2 aligns across 11 bases. The germline CDR1 and CDR2 sequences are SGHRS and YFSETQ. This CDR3 has 15 residues. V dropped 5 bases and J dropped 0; count of bases not matched to a gene: 4. CDR3 DNA: TGCGCCAGCAGAGAGGGACTAGCGGACTCCTACGAGCAGTACTTC. This sequence encodes CASREGLADSYEQYF.

This chain links TRBV7-2 with TRBJ2-7, with unresolved D. The CDR3 runs to 11 residues. Trimming stripped 5 bases from V and 0 bases from J, with 2 bases between. The V gene's germline CDR1 is SGHTA and CDR2 FQGNSA. Here the CDR3 reads CASSPSYEQYF. The CDR3 region has the DNA TGTGCCAGCAGCCCCTCCTACGAGCAGTACTTC.

The chain uses TRBV28 and TRBJ2-1; 11 bases match TRBD2. This CDR3 is 18 amino acids long. Germline-derived CDR1 and CDR2 are MDHEN and SYDVKM. J gave up 0 bases and V 4 bases, and 8 bases lay outside the gene matches. CDR3 sequence: CASSSAGLAESSYNEQFF. CDR3 coding DNA: TGTGCCAGCAGTTCGGCGGGACTAGCGGAGAGCTCCTACAATGAGCAGTTCTTC. Full variable domain (outside the CDR3, taken from reference TRBV28 and TRBJ2-1): DVKVTQSSRYLVKRTGEKVFLECVQDMDHENMFWYRQDPGLGLRLIYFSYDVKMKEKGDIPEGYSVSREKKERFSLILESASTNQTSMYLCASSSAGLAESSYNEQFFGPGTRLTVL.

V gene TRBV18 combines with J gene TRBJ1-4; D may be TRBD1 (6 bases). V lost 6 bases, J lost 5 bases, and 16 bases lay in between. Germline values: CDR1 KGHSH, CDR2 LQKENI. The CDR3 extends over 15 amino acids. The DNA for the CDR3 is TGTGCCAGCTCGCCTGGGGGGGGCGCGAATGAAAAACTGTTTTTT. Encoded protein: CASSPGGGANEKLFF.

The chain links TRBV29-1 to TRBJ1-4, with D unclear. CDR1 is SQVTM and CDR2 is ANQGSEA in the germline V gene. V was pared by 6 bases and J by 7 bases, with 18 bases between. The CDR3 loop spans 14 amino acids. CDR3 loop: CSVIQSGGGEKLFF. DNA for the CDR3: TGCAGCGTCATCCAGTCGGGAGGTGGTGAAAAACTGTTTTTT.

V gene TRBV12-1 combines with J gene TRBJ2-2; no DNA check was done on the table's D call, TRBD2. TRBV12-1 is reported as a pseudogene. The CDR3 covers 15 residues. The CDR3 DNA follows: TGTGCCAGCAGCTTTGGCCCCCCGGGGACCGGGGAGCTGTTTTTT. Translation: CASSFGPPGTGELFF.

This chain links TRBV19 with TRBJ1-2; 12 bases are a match to TRBD1. V lost 5 bases to trimming and J lost 7 bases; unmatched junction nucleotides: 5. CDR1 and CDR2 (germline): LNHDA, SQIVND (reference sequence). CDR3 length: 14 amino acids. The CDR3 DNA reads TGTGCCAGTAGTCCCCGGGACAGGGGGCCTGGCTACACCTTC. Translation gives CASSPRDRGPGYTF.

The chain employs TRBV27 and TRBJ2-1, with TRBD2 matching 8 bases. Germline V gives CDR1 MNHEY, CDR2 SMNVEV (reference sequence). Trimming took 7 bases from V and 7 from J; bases not matched to a gene: 12. The CDR3 runs 15 residues. This CDR3 is CASNLGSAGGNEQFF. The DNA for the CDR3 is TGTGCCAGCAACCTAGGATCGGCGGGAGGTAATGAGCAGTTCTTC.

The chain employs TRBV29-1 and TRBJ2-7; D may be TRBD1 (6 bases). Trimming stripped 6 bases from V and 4 bases from J, with 16 bases between. Germline V gene sequence: CDR1 SQVTM, CDR2 ANQGSEA. This CDR3 spans 13 amino acids. CDR3 loop: CSVEGVGGYEQYF. CDR3 nucleotide sequence: TGCAGCGTAGAGGGGGTAGGCGGGTACGAGCAGTACTTC.

V is TRBV5-6 and J is TRBJ2-3; 10 bases fit TRBD1. Looked up from germline, CDR1 is SGHDT and CDR2 is YYEEEE. The V segment lost 0 bases and the J segment 2 bases; nucleotides outside the gene matches: 6. The CDR3 has 17 amino acids. For the CDR3, the DNA is TGTGCCAGCAGCTTGGTCGGGACAGGGGCCCTCACAGATACGCAGTATTTT. Its translation: CASSLVGTGALTDTQYF.

This CDR3 is CASTRTGKDQPQHF. The CDR3, as DNA: TGTGCCAGCACCCGGACAGGGAAAGATCAGCCCCAGCATTTT. The genes are TRBV5-5 and TRBJ1-5, with TRBD1 identical over 8 bases. The germline CDR1 and CDR2 sequences are SGHKS and YYEKEE (reference sequence). The trim removed 6 bases at V and 5 bases at J, leaving 7 bases unmatched. There are 14 residues in the CDR3.

The rearrangement joins TRBV21-1 to TRBJ2-1; TRBD2 reflects the table's D call only, with no check against the DNA. TRBV21-1 is labeled a pseudogene. The CDR3 is 15 residues long. CDR3 in amino acids: CASSLSGSGYNEQFF. The CDR3 DNA is TGTGCCAGCAGCCTTAGCGGGAGCGGCTACAATGAGCAGTTCTTC.

V gene TRBV5-1 combines with J gene TRBJ2-1; unclear D gene. The germline V gene has CDR1 SGHRS and CDR2 YFSETQ. The CDR3 extends over 15 amino acids. The V end lost 6 bases, the J end lost 0 bases, and 13 bases lay between the germline ends. The DNA for the CDR3 is TGCGCCAGCAAGTTAGGGATAAGCTCCTACAATGAGCAGTTCTTC. Its protein product is CASKLGISSYNEQFF.

The chain links TRBV25-1 to TRBJ1-5; 8 nucleotides line up with TRBD1. The V segment lost 6 bases and the J segment 7 bases; nucleotides outside the gene matches: 5. There are 13 residues in the CDR3. Germline CDR1 MGHDK, CDR2 SYGVNS. The CDR3 DNA reads TGTGCCAGCAGCCGGACAGGGTCGCAGCCCCAGCATTTT. It encodes CASSRTGSQPQHF.

The genes are TRBV6-1 and TRBJ2-1, with D perhaps matching TRBD1 (6 bases). The V end was cut by 6 bases, the J end by 7 bases, with 13 bases between. The CDR3 sequence is 13 residues long. Germline V gene data show CDR1 as MNHNS and CDR2 as SASEGT. This CDR3 reads CASRGALGNEQFF. The CDR3 nucleotides read TGTGCCAGCAGGGGGGCCTTAGGGAATGAGCAGTTCTTC.

This clone was seen a handful of times. The CDR3 region has the DNA TGTGCCAGCAGCCCAGGGACAGGGGATATCTACGAGCAGTACTTC. It encodes CASSPGTGDIYEQYF. This chain links TRBV7-9 with TRBJ2-7; 10 bases match TRBD1. Germline lookup yields CDR1 SEHNR and CDR2 FQNEAQ (reference sequence). Unmatched junction bases numbered 7, after V lost 5 bases and J lost 3 bases. CDR3 length: 15 residues.

The genes are TRBV5-4 and TRBJ2-5, with 7 bases aligning to TRBD2. The CDR3 spans 13 residues. The V gene's germline CDR1 is SGHNT and CDR2 YYREEE (reference sequence). V lost 5 bases, J lost 6 bases, and 7 bases stayed unmatched. CDR3 in amino acids: CASSLTGGKTQYF. The CDR3 DNA follows: TGTGCCAGCAGTTTGACGGGGGGAAAGACCCAGTACTTC.